This T cell receptor beta chain was profiled in a study of memory CD4+ T cells and cytomegalovirus serostatus. Profiled with immunoSEQ multiplex PCR; TCRdb holds only in-frame clones, not every one. Here the sample spans about 39,000 clones, about 73% being singletons. Single viable CD3+CD4+CD8-CD45RO+ cells were sorted as the memory CD4+ T cells. The sequence was collected from an adult in good health and CMV-seronegative. Sequencing input: memory CD4+ T cells from blood.

The CDR3 protein is CASSEPGQGFFDGNTIYF. CDR3 DNA: TGCGCCAGCAGTGAGCCGGGACAGGGCTTTTTTGATGGAAACACCATATATTTT. The chain recombines TRBV10-2 with TRBJ1-3, with 9 nucleotides matching TRBD1. The ends lost 2 bases at V and 3 bases at J; junction bases unmatched: 11. Per the germline V gene, CDR1 is WSHSY and CDR2 is SAAADI. The CDR3 runs to 18 residues.